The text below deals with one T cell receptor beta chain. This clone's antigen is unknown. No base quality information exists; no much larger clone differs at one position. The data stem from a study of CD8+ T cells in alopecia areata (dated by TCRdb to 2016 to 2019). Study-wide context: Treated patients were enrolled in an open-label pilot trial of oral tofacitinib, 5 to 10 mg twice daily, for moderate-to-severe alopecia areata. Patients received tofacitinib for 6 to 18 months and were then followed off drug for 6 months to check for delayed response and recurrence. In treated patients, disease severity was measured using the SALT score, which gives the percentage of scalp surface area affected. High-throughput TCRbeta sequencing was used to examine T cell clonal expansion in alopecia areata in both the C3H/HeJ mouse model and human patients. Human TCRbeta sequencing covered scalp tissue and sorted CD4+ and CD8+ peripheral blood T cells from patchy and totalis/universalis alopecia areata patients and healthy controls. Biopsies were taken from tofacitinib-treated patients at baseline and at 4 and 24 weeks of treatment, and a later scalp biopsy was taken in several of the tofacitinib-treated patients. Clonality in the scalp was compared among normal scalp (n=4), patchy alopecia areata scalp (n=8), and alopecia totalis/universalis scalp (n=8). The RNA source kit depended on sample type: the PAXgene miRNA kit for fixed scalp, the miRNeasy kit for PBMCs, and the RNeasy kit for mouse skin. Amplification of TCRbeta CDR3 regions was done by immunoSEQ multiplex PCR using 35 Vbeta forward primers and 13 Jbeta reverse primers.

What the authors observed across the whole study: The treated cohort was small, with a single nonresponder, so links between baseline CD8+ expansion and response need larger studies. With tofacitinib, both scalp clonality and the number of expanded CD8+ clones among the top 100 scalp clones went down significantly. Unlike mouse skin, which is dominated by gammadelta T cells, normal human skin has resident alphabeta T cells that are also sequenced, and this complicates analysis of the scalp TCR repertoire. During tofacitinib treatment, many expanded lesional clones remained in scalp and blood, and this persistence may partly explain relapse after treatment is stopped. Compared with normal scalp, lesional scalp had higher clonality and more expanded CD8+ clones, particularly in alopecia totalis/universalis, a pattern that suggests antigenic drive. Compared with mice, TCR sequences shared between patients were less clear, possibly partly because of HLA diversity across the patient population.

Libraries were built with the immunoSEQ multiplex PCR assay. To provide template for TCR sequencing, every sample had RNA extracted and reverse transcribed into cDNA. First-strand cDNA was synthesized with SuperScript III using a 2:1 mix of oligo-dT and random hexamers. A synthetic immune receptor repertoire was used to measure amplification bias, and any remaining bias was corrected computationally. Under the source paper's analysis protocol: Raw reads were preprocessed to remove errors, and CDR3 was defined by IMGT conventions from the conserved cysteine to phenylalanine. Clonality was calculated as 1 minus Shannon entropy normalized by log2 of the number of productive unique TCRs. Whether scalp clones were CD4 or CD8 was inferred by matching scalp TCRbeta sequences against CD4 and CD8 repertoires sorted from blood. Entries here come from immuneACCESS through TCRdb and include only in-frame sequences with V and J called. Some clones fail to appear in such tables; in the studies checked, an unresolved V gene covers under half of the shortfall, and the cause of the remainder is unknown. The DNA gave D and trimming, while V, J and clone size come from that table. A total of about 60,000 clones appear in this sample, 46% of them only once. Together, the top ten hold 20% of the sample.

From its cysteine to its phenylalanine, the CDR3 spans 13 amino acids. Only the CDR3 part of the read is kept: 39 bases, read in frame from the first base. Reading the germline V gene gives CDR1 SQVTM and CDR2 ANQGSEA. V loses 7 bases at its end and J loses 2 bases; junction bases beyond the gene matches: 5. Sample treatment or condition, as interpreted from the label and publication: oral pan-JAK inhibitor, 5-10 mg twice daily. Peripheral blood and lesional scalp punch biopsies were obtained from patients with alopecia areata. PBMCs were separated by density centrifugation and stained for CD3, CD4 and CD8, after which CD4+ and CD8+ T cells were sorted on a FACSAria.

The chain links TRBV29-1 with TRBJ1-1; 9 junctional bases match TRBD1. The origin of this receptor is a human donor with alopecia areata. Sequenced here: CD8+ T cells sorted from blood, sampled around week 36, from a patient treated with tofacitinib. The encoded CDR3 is CSAGTGPNTEAFF. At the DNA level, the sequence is TGCAGCGCAGGGACAGGGCCTAACACTGAAGCTTTCTTT. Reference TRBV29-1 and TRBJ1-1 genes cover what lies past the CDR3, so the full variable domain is SAVISQKPSRDICQRGTSLTIQCQVDSQVTMMFWYRQQPGQSLTLIATANQGSEATYESGFVIDKFPISRPNLTFSTLTVSNMSPEDSSIYLCSAGTGPNTEAFFGQGTRLTVV.